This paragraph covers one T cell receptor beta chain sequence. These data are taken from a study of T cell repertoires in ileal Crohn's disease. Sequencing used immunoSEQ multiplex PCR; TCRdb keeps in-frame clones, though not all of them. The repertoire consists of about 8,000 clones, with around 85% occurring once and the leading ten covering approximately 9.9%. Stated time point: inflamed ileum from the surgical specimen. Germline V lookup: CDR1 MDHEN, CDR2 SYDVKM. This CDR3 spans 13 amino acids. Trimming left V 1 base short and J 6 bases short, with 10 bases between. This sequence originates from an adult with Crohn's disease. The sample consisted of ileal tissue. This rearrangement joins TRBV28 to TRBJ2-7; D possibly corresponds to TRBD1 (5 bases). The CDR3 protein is CASSLLGPGEQYF. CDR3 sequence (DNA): TGTGCCAGCAGTTTATTGGGGCCAGGCGAGCAGTACTTC.